Following are 16 T cell receptor beta chains from one sample sequenced in a study of blood T cells in healthy people across ages. Alongside a J-beta primer mix, a sample-barcoded 5' primer served in a second PCR lasting 7 to 11 cycles. TCRdb ran MiXCR on the 5' RACE reads and lists one entry per CDR3 protein. The data contain roughly 2 million distinct CDR3 sequences, roughly 50% of them singletons. Sequencing used blood. All receptors come from a woman aged 35 to 49 in good health.

The gene calls are TRBV10-3 and TRBJ1-2, with 7 positions matching TRBD1. This CDR3 region has 15 residues. In germline, CDR1 is ENHRY, CDR2 SYGVKD. With V trimmed by 5 bases and J by 2 bases, 8 bases remained unmatched. The CDR3 here is CAISPTGVSNYGYTF. The CDR3 bases are TGTGCCATCAGTCCAACAGGGGTTAGCAACTATGGCTACACCTTC.

This clonotype has only a few counts. The rearrangement joins TRBV7-6 to TRBJ2-3, with 14 bases aligning to TRBD2. V trimming: 7 bases; J trimming: 4 bases; junction bases outside the gene matches: 4. In germline, CDR1 is SGHVS, CDR2 FNYEAQ. This CDR3 has 15 amino acids. The CDR3 loop reads CASTRLAGGPDTQYF. The CDR3 DNA sequence: TGTGCCAGCACTCGACTAGCGGGGGGGCCAGATACGCAGTATTTT. Using reference TRBV7-6 and TRBJ2-3 for the parts outside the CDR3, the full variable domain is GAGVSQSPRYKVTKRGQDVALRCDPISGHVSLYWYRQALGQGPEFLTYFNYEAQQDKSGLPNDRFSAERPEGSISTLTIQRTEQRDSAMYRCASTRLAGGPDTQYFGPGTRLTVL.

CDR3 DNA: TGCAGCGTTCCCCGGGACAGGGGTGAAAAACTGTTTTTT. Protein product: CSVPRDRGEKLFF. The rearrangement uses TRBV29-1 and TRBJ1-4; 10 bases match TRBD1. The CDR3 runs 13 residues. With 5 bases clipped from V and 7 bases from J, the junction kept 4 bases outside the gene matches. Germline V lookup: CDR1 SQVTM, CDR2 ANQGSEA.

The chain combines TRBV7-2 with TRBJ2-4, with D unclear. Trimming stripped 1 base from V and 13 bases from J, with 14 bases between. Germline assignment: CDR1 SGHTA and CDR2 FQGNSA. This CDR3 is 13 amino acids long. CDR3 amino acids: CASSLGPVLEQYF. The CDR3 bases are TGTGCCAGCAGCTTAGGACCGGTCCTTGAGCAGTACTTC. The whole variable domain, remainder taken from reference TRBV7-2 and TRBJ2-4, is GAGVSQSPSNKVTEKGKDVELRCDPISGHTALYWYRQSLGQGLEFLIYFQGNSAPDKSGLPSDRFSAERTGGSVSTLTIQRTQQEDSAVYLCASSLGPVLEQYFGAGTRLSVL.

There are a few counts of this clonotype. The chain combines TRBV9 with TRBJ1-2, with 8 bases identical to TRBD1. This CDR3 has 16 residues. V was clipped by 5 bases and J by 2 bases; unmatched bases: 11. From germline, CDR1 is SGDLS and CDR2 YYNGEE. The CDR3 loop is CASSTTTGGSNYGYTF. For the CDR3, the DNA is TGTGCCAGCAGTACGACCACAGGGGGATCGAACTATGGCTACACCTTC.

V usage is TRBV20-1 and J usage is TRBJ2-1; no reliable D call. The V gene lost 1 base and the J gene lost 10 bases, with 5 bases spanning the gap. This CDR3 has 10 amino acids. Per germline, CDR1 DFQATT and CDR2 SNEGSKA (reference sequence). The CDR3 here is CSARGKEQFF. The CDR3 coding sequence is TGCAGTGCTAGAGGCAAGGAGCAGTTCTTC.

This chain joins TRBV28 and TRBJ2-5; D call uncertain. The germline CDR1 and CDR2 sequences are MDHEN and SYDVKM. V lost 0 bases to trimming and J lost 2 bases, with 7 bases between them. The CDR3 is 14 residues long. DNA for the CDR3: TGTGCCAGCAGTTTATGGGAAAAACAAGAGACCCAGTACTTC. As protein: CASSLWEKQETQYF.

This clonotype turned up a few times. The chain joins TRBV7-8 to TRBJ2-1; D is uncertain. Germline CDR1 SGHVS, CDR2 FQNEAQ. V was shortened by 2 bases and J by 4 bases, with 15 bases between the two germline ends. CDR3 length: 16 residues. In DNA form, the CDR3 reads TGTGCCAGCAGCTTACGGTCCTTCTTGTATTACAATGAGCAGTTCTTC. This translates into CASSLRSFLYYNEQFF.

This rearrangement joins TRBV3-1 to TRBJ2-1; D ambiguous. Germline CDR1 reads LGHDT; CDR2 reads YNNKEL (reference sequence). The CDR3 extends over 14 amino acids. Trimming took 4 bases from V and 4 from J, leaving 11 bases between them. CDR3 bases: TGTGCCAGCAGCCCCCCGGATAAATACAATGAGCAGTTCTTC. Its protein product is CASSPPDKYNEQFF.

The chain is built from TRBV28 and TRBJ2-1; 7 positions match TRBD1. Looked up from germline, CDR1 is MDHEN and CDR2 is SYDVKM. CDR3 length: 13 residues. Trimming cost V 7 bases and J 5 bases; bases outside gene matches: 5. CDR3 sequence: CASKGTANNEQFF. Here the CDR3 DNA reads TGTGCCAGCAAGGGGACAGCGAACAATGAGCAGTTCTTC.

About this clonotype itself: Likely a read error: the CDR3 ends without its conserved phenylalanine or tryptophan. This chain uses TRBV5-1 with TRBJ2-1; 10 bases map to TRBD2. Germline V gene lookup returns CDR1 SGHRS and CDR2 YFSETQ. This CDR3 is 16 amino acids long. DNA of the CDR3: TGCACCAGCAGCTTGTTCGCTAGCGGGGGTGACGCTGAGCAGTTCGTC. This encodes CTSSLFASGGDAEQFV.

V usage is TRBV6-5 and J usage is TRBJ2-2, with D possibly being TRBD2 (5 bases). Trimming cost V 1 base and J 7 bases, with 25 bases left between them. Germline CDR1 reads MNHEY; CDR2 reads SVGAGI. The CDR3 length is 19 residues. In DNA form, the CDR3 reads TGTGCCAGCAGTTACTTGAGGAGGTCCAGTTCCCCTTGGGACGGGGAGCTGTTTTTT. Translation: CASSYLRRSSSPWDGELFF.

This chain joins TRBV2 and TRBJ2-1; D is undetermined. The CDR3 totals 12 residues. The ends were cut back, 7 bases at V and 7 bases at J, with 11 bases in the middle. Germline loops: CDR1 SNHLY, CDR2 FYNNEI. The CDR3 loop is CASTTQLNEQFF. CDR3 DNA: TGTGCCAGCACCACTCAGCTGAATGAGCAGTTCTTC.

The rearrangement joins TRBV11-1 to TRBJ1-2; D is ambiguous. The ends were cut back, 2 bases at V and 8 bases at J, with 15 bases in the middle. The CDR3 extends over 14 amino acids. CDR1 is SGHAT and CDR2 is FQDESV in the germline V gene (reference sequence). CDR3 sequence reads: CASSLNILDGGYTF. The DNA of the CDR3 is TGTGCCAGCAGCTTAAACATTCTCGATGGCGGCTACACCTTC.

This clonotype occurred a few times. This chain joins TRBV7-2 and TRBJ2-3; 11 bases match TRBD2. CDR3 length: 17 amino acids. Trimming cost V 3 bases and J 1 base; bases outside gene matches: 6. Germline V gene data show CDR1 as SGHTA and CDR2 as FQGNSA. Written as DNA, the CDR3 is TGTGCCAGCAGCTTTCTAGCGGGGGGCTCCGGCACAGATACGCAGTATTTT. This sequence encodes CASSFLAGGSGTDTQYF.

The chain carries TRBV6-1 and TRBJ2-5; D not resolved. CDR1 and CDR2 from the germline V gene are MNHNS and SASEGT. The CDR3 has 13 amino acids. Trimming stripped 4 bases from V and 5 bases from J, with 11 bases between. CDR3 sequence: CASSVFWWETQYF. In nucleotides, the CDR3 is TGTGCCAGCAGTGTCTTCTGGTGGGAGACCCAGTACTTC.